This TCR beta chain derives from a study of blood T cells in healthy people across ages. Notes on this clonotype: Its target is unknown.

Study-wide findings and caveats: Comparison with aged donors showed that long-lived donors had more naive CD4+ cells and higher diversity.

PCR was performed a second time for about 7 to 12 cycles using a sample-barcoded 5' primer and a J-beta primer mix. Each CDR3 protein is one row after TCRdb ran MiXCR on the 5' RACE reads. Of 1.4 million or so distinct CDR3 sequences in the sample, about 42% are singletons; the top ten hold 4%. Every sample had a minimum of 6.5 million PBMCs isolated. Germline CDR1 GTSNPN, CDR2 SVGIG (reference sequence). Trimming removed 5 bases at V and 11 bases at J, with 18 bases between. The CDR3 contains 12 residues. The TCR sequence derives from a woman aged 18 to 35 in good health. The specimen was blood. The V call is TRBV30, the J call TRBJ1-1; D perhaps matches TRBD1 (5 bases). The CDR3 spells CAWGQTGTWAFF. The CDR3 DNA follows: TGTGCCTGGGGCCAAACCGGGACTTGGGCTTTCTTT.